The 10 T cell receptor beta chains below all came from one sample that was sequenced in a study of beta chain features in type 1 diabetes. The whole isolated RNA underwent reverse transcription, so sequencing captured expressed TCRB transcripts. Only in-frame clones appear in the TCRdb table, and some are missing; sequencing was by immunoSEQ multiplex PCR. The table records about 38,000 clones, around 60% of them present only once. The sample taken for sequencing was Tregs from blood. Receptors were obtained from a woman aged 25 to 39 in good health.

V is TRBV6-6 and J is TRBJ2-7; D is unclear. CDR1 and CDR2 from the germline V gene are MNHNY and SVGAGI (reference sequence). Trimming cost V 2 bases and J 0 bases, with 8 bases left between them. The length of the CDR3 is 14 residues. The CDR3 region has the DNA TGTGCCAGCAGTTACACGCGAGTCTCCTACGAGCAGTACTTC. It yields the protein CASSYTRVSYEQYF.

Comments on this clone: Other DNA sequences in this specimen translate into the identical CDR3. In DNA form, the CDR3 reads TGTGCCAGCAGTTTATTGGGGCCCCAGGGGGTTGGGGGGACTAGCCGCACAGATACGCAGTATTTT. Protein: CASSLLGPQGVGGTSRTDTQYF. This chain links TRBV27 with TRBJ2-3; 9 bases are shared with TRBD2. V trimming: 1 base; J trimming: 1 base; junction bases outside the gene matches: 21. Germline loops: CDR1 MNHEY, CDR2 SMNVEV (reference sequence). This CDR3 has 22 residues.

The CDR3 DNA reads TGCGCCAGCAGCCAAATGGACAGACTGGGCTATGGCTACACCTTC. It encodes CASSQMDRLGYGYTF. The J gene is TRBJ1-2, the V gene TRBV4-3, with D possibly matching TRBD1 (6 bases). The V gene lost 2 bases and the J gene lost 4 bases, with 14 bases spanning the gap. Per germline, CDR1 LGHNA and CDR2 YSLEER. CDR3 length equals 15 residues.

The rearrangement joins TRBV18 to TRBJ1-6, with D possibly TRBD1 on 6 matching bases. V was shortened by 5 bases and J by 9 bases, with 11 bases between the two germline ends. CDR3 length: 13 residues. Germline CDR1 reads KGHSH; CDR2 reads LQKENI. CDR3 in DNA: TGTGCCAGCTCATCGTCCAGGGGTTCACCCCTCCACTTT. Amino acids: CASSSSRGSPLHF.

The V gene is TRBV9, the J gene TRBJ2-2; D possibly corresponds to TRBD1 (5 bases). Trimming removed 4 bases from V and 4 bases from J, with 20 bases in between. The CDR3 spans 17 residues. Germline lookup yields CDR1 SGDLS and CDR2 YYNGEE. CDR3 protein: CASSPRGAGATTGELFF. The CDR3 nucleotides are TGTGCCAGCAGCCCCCGAGGAGCTGGGGCCACCACCGGGGAGCTGTTTTTT.

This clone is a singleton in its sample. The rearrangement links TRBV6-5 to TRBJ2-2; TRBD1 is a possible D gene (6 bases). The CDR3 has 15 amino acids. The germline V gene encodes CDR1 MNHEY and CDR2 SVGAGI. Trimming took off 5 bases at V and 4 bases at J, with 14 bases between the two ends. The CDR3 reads CASSQQGWGTGELFF. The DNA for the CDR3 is TGTGCCAGCAGTCAACAGGGTTGGGGCACCGGGGAGCTGTTTTTT.

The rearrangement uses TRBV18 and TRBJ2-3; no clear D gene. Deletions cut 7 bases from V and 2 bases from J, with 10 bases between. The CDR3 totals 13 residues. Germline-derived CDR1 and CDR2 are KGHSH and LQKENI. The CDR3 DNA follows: TGTGCCAGCTTTCGCGGCCTCACAGATACGCAGTATTTT. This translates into CASFRGLTDTQYF.

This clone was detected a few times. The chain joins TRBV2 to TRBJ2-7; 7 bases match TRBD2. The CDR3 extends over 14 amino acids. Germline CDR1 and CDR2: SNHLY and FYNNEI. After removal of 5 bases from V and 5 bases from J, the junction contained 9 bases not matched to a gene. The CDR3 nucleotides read TGTGCCAGCAGTTTCCCCGTAGCGGGCCACGAGCAGTACTTC. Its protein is CASSFPVAGHEQYF.

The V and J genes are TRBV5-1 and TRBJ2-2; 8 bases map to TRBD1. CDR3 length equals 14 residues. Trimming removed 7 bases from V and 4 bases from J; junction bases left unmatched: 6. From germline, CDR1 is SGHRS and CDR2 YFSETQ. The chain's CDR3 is CASGPGGRTGELFF. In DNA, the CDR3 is TGCGCCAGCGGGCCAGGGGGCCGCACCGGGGAGCTGTTTTTT.

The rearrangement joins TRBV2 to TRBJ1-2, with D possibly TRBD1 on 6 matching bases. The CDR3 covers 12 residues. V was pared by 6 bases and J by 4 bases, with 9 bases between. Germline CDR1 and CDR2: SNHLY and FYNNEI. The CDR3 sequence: CASRRTAYGYTF. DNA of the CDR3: TGTGCCAGCAGACGGACAGCCTATGGCTACACCTTC.